This T cell receptor (beta chain) comes out of a study of identical twins' blood T cells. As for the study in general: About 12 libraries, six alpha and six beta, gave approximately 50 million reads. Study-level results: Even for out-of-frame TCRbeta, twins reportedly shared V gene usage much more than unrelated donors.

Trimming cost V 3 bases and J 6 bases, with 8 bases left between them. This CDR3 region has 12 residues. TCRdb reprocessed the 5' RACE reads with MiXCR, giving one entry per CDR3 protein. Of 300,000 to 450,000 distinct CDR3 sequences in the sample, under 30% were seen once. This clonotype occurred many times. Its antigen is as yet unknown. Donors were six healthy women in three monozygous twin pairs. Sequenced input: PBMCs. The TCR sequence derives from a woman aged 18-49 years in good health. V gene TRBV12-3 or TRBV12-4 combines with J gene TRBJ1-1; D may be TRBD1 (6 bases). Written as DNA, the CDR3 is TGTGCCAGCAGTTTGAGGGGGGCTGAAGCTTTCTTT. Its translation: CASSLRGAEAFF.